The 22 T cell receptor beta chains given below trace back to one sample, sequenced in a study of Tregs in tolerant kidney transplant recipients. Data came from immunoSEQ multiplex PCR; TCRdb stores just in-frame clones and leaves some out. Of about 52,000 clones listed, 90% to 95% are singletons. Recipients received nonmyeloablative bone marrow transplants from related graft donors, with transient mixed chimerism. The sequenced sample was CD8+ T cells from blood (PBMCs), obtained 24 months after the transplant. These receptors all come from a human patient who received a combined kidney and bone marrow transplant. Some T cells may be provided by the graft donor.

V and J are TRBV25-1 and TRBJ2-7, with 8 bases lining up with TRBD1. The CDR3 is 15 residues long. Germline CDR1 MGHDK, CDR2 SYGVNS. With V trimmed by 2 bases and J by 2 bases, 5 bases remained unmatched. CDR3 in DNA: TGTGCCAGCAGTGAAGGTAGGGACAGGACCTACGAGCAGTACTTC. It specifies CASSEGRDRTYEQYF.

The chain joins TRBV7-2 to TRBJ2-3; TRBD2 aligns across 10 bases. Germline CDR1 SGHTA, CDR2 FQGNSA. The V gene end was trimmed by 1 base and the J gene end by 2 bases; junction bases not matched to a gene: 9. This CDR3 has 18 residues. Written as DNA, the CDR3 is TGTGCCAGCAGCTTAGTGCACCTAGCGGGGGCCCTCACAGATACGCAGTATTTT. Its protein is CASSLVHLAGALTDTQYF.

J is TRBJ2-5 and V is TRBV13; perhaps TRBD2 as D (5 bases). Germline V gene lookup returns CDR1 PRHDT and CDR2 FYEKMQ (reference sequence). Trimming stripped 5 bases from V and 2 bases from J, with 15 bases between. The CDR3 is 15 amino acids. The DNA of the CDR3 is TGTGCCAGCAGCGTAAGGGAGCGCTTACAAGAGACCCAGTACTTC. Translating it yields CASSVRERLQETQYF.

The chain links TRBV4-1 to TRBJ2-7, with a weak D call TRBD2 (6 bases). This CDR3 is built from 14 residues. Germline V gives CDR1 MGHRA, CDR2 YSYEKL. V shed 8 bases and J shed 1 base, with 15 bases lying between them. The CDR3 reads CASPFSGGSYEQYF. DNA for the CDR3: TGCGCCAGCCCTTTCTCTGGGGGGTCCTACGAGCAGTACTTC.

The chain combines TRBV13 with TRBJ1-1; a weak D match, TRBD1 (5 bases). CDR1 is PRHDT, CDR2 FYEKMQ, per germline (reference sequence). V gave up 3 bases and J gave up 2 bases, with 7 bases separating them. This CDR3 is 13 amino acids long. The CDR3 loop reads CASSFQGNTEAFF. The CDR3 DNA sequence: TGTGCCAGCAGCTTCCAGGGTAACACTGAAGCTTTCTTT.

The rearrangement joins TRBV28 to TRBJ1-1; D unclear. V gave up 11 bases and J gave up 6 bases, with 16 bases separating them. The CDR3 extends over 12 amino acids. CDR1 and CDR2 (germline): MDHEN, SYDVKM. The CDR3 loop reads CAVQTVGAEAFF. CDR3 DNA sequence: TGTGCCGTACAAACGGTGGGAGCTGAAGCTTTCTTT.

The chain couples TRBV11-2 to TRBJ2-1; TRBD2 might be the D (5 bases). The CDR3 consists of 14 residues. CDR1 SGHAT and CDR2 FQNNGV come from the germline V gene. The V end lost 5 bases, the J end lost 9 bases, and 17 bases lay between the germline ends. The CDR3 loop reads CASSQGLSTVEQFF. The CDR3 bases are TGTGCCAGCAGCCAAGGACTTTCGACGGTTGAGCAGTTCTTC.

The chain is built from TRBV5-4 and TRBJ2-4; the D gene is possibly TRBD1 (8 bases). The CDR3 contains 17 residues. Germline V CDR1 and CDR2: SGHNT, YYREEE (reference sequence). V gave up 3 bases and J gave up 1 base, with 17 bases separating them. CDR3 sequence (DNA): TGTGCCAGCAGCTCCGACAGGGGAGGGCGGGCCAAAAACATTCAGTACTTC. Its protein product is CASSSDRGGRAKNIQYF.

The V call is TRBV6-1, the J call TRBJ2-2, with 7 bases aligning to TRBD2. V was clipped by 5 bases and J by 4 bases; unmatched bases: 1. The CDR3 runs 13 residues. Germline V gives CDR1 MNHNS, CDR2 SASEGT. CDR3 loop: CASSLAVTGELFF. CDR3 in DNA: TGTGCCAGCAGTCTAGCGGTCACCGGGGAGCTGTTTTTT.

The rearrangement joins TRBV28 to TRBJ2-5; possible D gene TRBD1, 6 bases. The V gene lost 1 base and the J gene lost 5 bases, with 20 bases spanning the gap. CDR3 length: 17 amino acids. Germline V CDR1 and CDR2: MDHEN, SYDVKM. Here the CDR3 reads CASSLLQGPLYMETQYF. CDR3 in DNA: TGTGCCAGCAGTTTATTGCAGGGGCCGCTGTACATGGAGACCCAGTACTTC.

The chain employs TRBV5-6 and TRBJ2-2, with D maybe TRBD2 (6 bases). CDR1 SGHDT and CDR2 YYEEEE come from the germline V gene. The V and J ends lost 5 bases and 0 bases respectively, with 11 bases between them. The CDR3 has 15 amino acids. The CDR3 DNA is TGTGCCAGCAGGAGGGGACTTTCGAACACCGGGGAGCTGTTTTTT. It is translated as CASRRGLSNTGELFF.

This clone was observed once. The chain is built from TRBV4-1 and TRBJ1-2, with D possibly matching TRBD1 (6 bases). This CDR3 has 12 amino acids. Trimming took off 7 bases at V and 4 bases at J, with 10 bases between the two ends. Per the germline V gene, CDR1 is MGHRA and CDR2 is YSYEKL. Here the CDR3 DNA reads TGCGCCAGCACGGGGGGCGGCTATGGCTACACCTTC. Residues: CASTGGGYGYTF.

The table lists this clone with a few counts. The rearrangement links TRBV28 to TRBJ1-1; a possible D gene is TRBD1 (6 bases). Trimming removed 8 bases from V and 1 base from J, with 11 bases in between. The CDR3 runs to 13 residues. Germline V lookup: CDR1 MDHEN, CDR2 SYDVKM. Here the CDR3 DNA reads TGTGCCAGCCAACTGACAGGGAACACTGAAGCTTTCTTT. Translation gives CASQLTGNTEAFF.

DNA of the CDR3: TGTGCCCAGGGGGCGAACACCGGGGAGCTGTTTTTT. Encoded protein: CAQGANTGELFF. The genes are TRBV19 and TRBJ2-2; 7 nucleotides line up with TRBD1. Trimming at V came to 11 bases and at J to 0 bases, leaving 0 bases not matched to a gene. Per germline, CDR1 LNHDA and CDR2 SQIVND (reference sequence). The CDR3 totals 12 residues.

The chain has TRBV28 and TRBJ2-7, with 9 bases matching TRBD1. The germline V gene encodes CDR1 MDHEN and CDR2 SYDVKM. With 5 bases clipped from V and 4 bases from J, the junction kept 6 bases outside the gene matches. CDR3 length equals 14 residues. The DNA of the CDR3 is TGTGCCAGCAGTATTACAGGGGGCGGGTACGAGCAGTACTTC. Residues: CASSITGGGYEQYF.

This rearrangement joins TRBV2 to TRBJ1-2, with 12 nucleotides matching TRBD1. V dropped 4 bases and J dropped 7; count of bases not matched to a gene: 7. Germline V gives CDR1 SNHLY, CDR2 FYNNEI. The CDR3 extends over 15 amino acids. The chain's CDR3 is CASSGGQGAWSGYTF. DNA for the CDR3: TGTGCCAGCAGTGGGGGACAGGGGGCATGGTCTGGCTACACCTTC.

CDR3: CASSLGSSYEQYF. DNA for the CDR3: TGTGCCAGCAGCTTAGGCAGCTCCTACGAGCAGTACTTC. The V gene is TRBV11-2, the J gene TRBJ2-7; D is undetermined. This CDR3 spans 13 amino acids. Germline CDR1 is SGHAT and CDR2 is FQNNGV. Trimming stripped 1 base from V and 0 bases from J, with 4 bases between.

The rearrangement joins TRBV5-6 to TRBJ1-5; TRBD1 is a possible D gene (5 bases). The CDR3 is 15 amino acids. Looked up from germline, CDR1 is SGHDT and CDR2 is YYEEEE. Between the trimmed V and J ends, which lost 0 bases and 2 bases, there was a span of 9 bases. CDR3 amino acids: CASSLGVRGNQPQHF. The CDR3 region has the DNA TGTGCCAGCAGCTTGGGTGTCAGGGGCAATCAGCCCCAGCATTTT. Combining the CDR3 with reference TRBV5-6 and TRBJ1-5 gives the whole variable domain DAGVTQSPTHLIKTRGQQVTLRCSPKSGHDTVSWYQQALGQGPQFIFQYYEEEERQRGNFPDRFSGHQFPNYSSELNVNALLLGDSALYLCASSLGVRGNQPQHFGDGTRLSIL.

A note on this clone: Distinct nucleotide sequences in the sample also encode this CDR3. The V gene is TRBV2, the J gene TRBJ1-6; weak D call: TRBD1 (6 bases). Germline assignment: CDR1 SNHLY and CDR2 FYNNEI. The CDR3 sequence is 17 residues long. Trimming took off 5 bases at V and 1 base at J, with 15 bases between the two ends. The CDR3 sequence: CASSIHRAGSYNSPLHF. CDR3 DNA sequence: TGTGCCAGCAGTATCCACAGGGCCGGTTCCTATAATTCACCCCTCCACTTT.

CDR3 nucleotides: TGTGCCTGGAATGGACTGATCTCTGGAAACACCATATATTTT. Its protein is CAWNGLISGNTIYF. This chain connects TRBV30 to TRBJ1-3, with D uncertain. CDR3 length: 14 amino acids. With 4 bases removed from V and 0 bases from J, the gap between germline ends came to 10 bases. Germline V gene data show CDR1 as GTSNPN and CDR2 as SVGIG (reference sequence).

The genes are TRBV19 and TRBJ2-1, with 9 bases identical to TRBD1. CDR1 is LNHDA, CDR2 SQIVND, per germline (reference sequence). The CDR3 extends over 15 amino acids. V was pared by 5 bases and J by 4 bases, with 6 bases of the junction left unmatched. CDR3: CASSPRDRVYNEQFF. The CDR3 DNA follows: TGTGCCAGTAGTCCCCGGGACAGGGTTTACAATGAGCAGTTCTTC.

The chain uses TRBV6-1 and TRBJ2-4; 7 bases match TRBD1. Germline V lookup: CDR1 MNHNS, CDR2 SASEGT. The V gene end was trimmed by 6 bases and the J gene end by 6 bases; junction bases not matched to a gene: 5. This CDR3 spans 13 amino acids. The CDR3 sequence is CASRPGQLNIQYF. DNA for the CDR3: TGTGCCAGCAGACCGGGACAGTTAAACATTCAGTACTTC.